Following are 13 T cell receptor beta chains from one sample sequenced in a study of tumor-infiltrating lymphocytes in primary liver carcinoma. Both blood RNA, taken from unsorted whole blood, and germline DNA were extracted. The investigators made TCR beta cDNA from roughly 460 ng total RNA, using a constant-region primer. Investigators got TCR beta libraries out of three nested multiplex PCR rounds, done with slightly modified ARM-PCR. It was with TRBV1-TRBV30 forward primers and a C-beta reverse primer that the first two PCR rounds were run, at roughly 10 cycles each. MiXCR was run by TCRdb on the multiplex PCR reads, yielding one entry per CDR3 protein. The sample holds 310,000 or so distinct CDR3 sequences, approximately 54% seen once. The material sequenced was peripheral blood. These receptors all come from a woman younger than 45 with primary liver carcinoma and hepatitis B virus infection.

This clonotype was counted at least ten times. The chain has TRBV29-1 and TRBJ1-2; TRBD1 is a possible D gene (5 bases). The V end lost 6 bases, the J end lost 2 bases, and 13 bases lay between the germline ends. From germline, CDR1 is SQVTM and CDR2 ANQGSEA. The CDR3 length is 13 residues. CDR3 protein: CSVWDGPNYGYTF. The CDR3 DNA reads as TGCAGCGTGTGGGACGGACCAAACTATGGCTACACCTTC.

Worth noting for this clonotype: A single base separates this from a much larger clone, so it may be a read error. The gene calls are TRBV29-1 and TRBJ2-5, with D perhaps TRBD1 or TRBD2 (5 bases each). Trimming removed 5 bases from V and 5 bases from J, with 15 bases in between. The germline V gene encodes CDR1 SQVTM and CDR2 ANQGSEA. The CDR3 is 13 residues long. The CDR3 protein is CSVTYPGPETQYF. CDR3 sequence (DNA): TGCAGCGTTACTTACCCGGGGCCGGAGACCCAGTACTTC.

At least ten counts were recorded for this clonotype. This sequence joins TRBV11-3 and TRBJ2-5, with TRBD2 matching over 8 bases. The CDR3 is made up of 15 amino acids. V lost 3 bases and J lost 5; bases outside the gene matches: 8. Germline CDR1 is SGHNT and CDR2 is YENEEA. The CDR3 coding sequence is TGTGCCAGCAGCTTCGCCAGCGGGAGCGTTGAGACCCAGTACTTC. This translates into CASSFASGSVETQYF.

About this clonotype itself: This CDR3 is missing its conserved last phenylalanine or tryptophan, likely due to a read error. The rearrangement links TRBV6-6 to TRBJ2-4; D not resolved. CDR3 size: 10 residues. Per germline, CDR1 MNHNY and CDR2 SVGAGI (reference sequence). The V end lost 8 bases, the J end lost 8 bases, and 7 bases lay between the germline ends. CDR3 region: CASSLDIQYS. The CDR3 nucleotides are TGTGCCAGCTCACTCGACATTCAGTACTCC.

Points on this clonotype: A read error may be the cause here, since a much bigger clone is one base away. V and J are TRBV29-1 and TRBJ2-1; D is perhaps TRBD1 or TRBD2 (5 bases each). This CDR3 spans 14 amino acids. V shed 6 bases and J shed 6 bases, with 18 bases lying between them. Germline loops: CDR1 SQVTM, CDR2 ANQGSEA. CDR3 region: CSVGTKSGVNEQFF. CDR3 in DNA: TGCAGCGTCGGGACCAAGTCTGGGGTCAATGAGCAGTTCTTC.

There are a few counts of this clonotype. The chain carries TRBV12-3 or TRBV12-4 and TRBJ1-2; TRBD1 matches at 8 bases. With 3 bases clipped from V and 4 bases from J, the junction kept 7 bases outside the gene matches. The CDR3 is 15 amino acids. This chain's CDR3 is CASSFGDRGTYGYTF. CDR3 nucleotide sequence: TGTGCCAGCAGTTTCGGCGACAGGGGCACCTATGGCTACACCTTC.

The chain is built from TRBV6-5 and TRBJ1-4; D call uncertain. CDR3 size: 15 residues. The germline CDR1 and CDR2 sequences are MNHEY and SVGAGI. V was clipped by 4 bases and J by 0 bases, with 9 bases between them. CDR3 residues: CASSSRPTTNEKLFF. The CDR3 region has the DNA TGTGCCAGCAGTTCCAGACCCACAACTAATGAAAAACTGTTTTTT.

The rearrangement joins TRBV6-2 or TRBV6-3 to TRBJ2-1; no firm D call. This CDR3 has 15 amino acids. Between the trimmed V and J ends, which lost 1 base and 8 bases, there was a span of 15 bases. Germline lookup yields CDR1 MNHEY and CDR2 SVGEGT. For the CDR3, the DNA is TGTGCCAGCAGTTACTTGGGCGGCTCTGTGGATGAGCAGTTCTTC. This codes for CASSYLGGSVDEQFF.

Comments on this clonotype: This may be a read error, as it is one base from a much larger clone. CDR3 residues: CASSRRGTGLPLTSGANVLTF. CDR3 DNA: TGTGCCAGCAGCCGCAGGGGGACAGGGTTACCACTCACGTCTGGGGCCAACGTCCTGACTTTC. This chain connects TRBV6-5 to TRBJ2-6; 9 nucleotides align to TRBD1. With 6 bases clipped from V and 1 base from J, the junction kept 19 bases outside the gene matches. The CDR3 is 21 residues long. Germline V CDR1 and CDR2: MNHEY, SVGAGI.

This clonotype was recorded a few times. The V and J genes are TRBV6-5 and TRBJ1-3; 7 bases are a match to TRBD1. Germline V lookup: CDR1 MNHEY, CDR2 SVGAGI. V was pared by 6 bases and J by 4 bases, with 6 bases of the junction left unmatched. The CDR3 runs 14 residues. CDR3 nucleotide sequence: TGTGCCAGCAGAACCGACAGGGACGGAAACACCATATATTTT. Its protein product is CASRTDRDGNTIYF.

V and J are TRBV28 and TRBJ2-7; D may be TRBD1 (5 bases). V lost 5 bases to trimming and J lost 4 bases, with 24 bases between them. Germline V gives CDR1 MDHEN, CDR2 SYDVKM. CDR3 size: 17 residues. CDR3 nucleotide sequence: TGTGCCAGCAGTCCCGCCGTGCAGGGCGACAGAGAATACGAGCAGTACTTC. Its translation is CASSPAVQGDREYEQYF.

This clonotype was detected only once. Relative to the germline gene, one junction end is altered; a read error may explain this. The chain links TRBV6-2 or TRBV6-3 to TRBJ2-7; 9 bases are shared with TRBD1. From germline, CDR1 is MNHEY and CDR2 SVGEGT. The CDR3 has 15 amino acids. The CDR3 loop reads CASSYTGTGSYKQYF. The CDR3 DNA is TGTGCCAGCAGCTATACCGGGACAGGGTCCTACAAGCAGTACTTC.

This clonotype was seen at least ten times. This chain uses TRBV6-2 or TRBV6-3 with TRBJ2-7; D gene ambiguous. With 5 bases removed from V and 1 base from J, the gap between germline ends came to 6 bases. The V gene's germline CDR1 is MNHEY and CDR2 SVGEGT. The length of the CDR3 is 12 residues. CDR3 in amino acids: CASSLSSYEQYF. DNA for the CDR3: TGTGCCAGCAGTCTCAGTTCCTACGAGCAGTACTTC.